This T cell receptor beta chain was found in a study of T cell responses to AZD1222 COVID-19 vaccine. Whole-study results and caveats: Reportedly, close to half of spike-specific TCRs are directed against unmutated variant regions.

Profiled with immunoSEQ multiplex PCR; TCRdb holds only in-frame clones, not every one. This sample has about 120,000 clones, with around 87% found just once. With 1 base removed from V and 7 bases from J, the gap between germline ends came to 16 bases. CDR1 is KGHSH and CDR2 is LQKENI in the germline V gene. The CDR3 sequence is 15 residues long. Details on this clone: The antigen is unknown.

The receptor was derived from an adult in good health. The rearrangement joins TRBV18 to TRBJ1-2, with D uncertain. The sample here was peripheral blood, taken on day 0 of AZD1222 vaccination. The CDR3 sequence is CASSPQPAGSIGYTF. The CDR3 region has the DNA TGTGCCAGCTCACCACAGCCGGCAGGCTCGATTGGCTACACCTTC.